This T cell receptor (beta chain) emerged from a study of cytotoxic CD8 clonotypes in ibrutinib-treated CLL. As for the study in general: Partial response occurred in some 25 patients and complete response in 2; at median about 70 months, approximately 14 remained remitted and approximately twelve progressed.

The assay was immunoSEQ multiplex PCR, and TCRdb's table has in-frame clones only and misses some. The table includes tens of thousands of clones, over 80% detected once. The CDR3 totals 16 residues. V lost 8 bases to trimming and J lost 2 bases, with 20 bases between them. In germline, CDR1 is LNHNV, CDR2 YYDKDF (reference sequence). The receptor was derived from a human donor with chronic lymphocytic leukemia. V usage is TRBV15 and J usage is TRBJ2-3; a weak D match, TRBD1 (6 bases). The sequences come from PBMCs, collected after 24 months of ibrutinib treatment. CDR3 DNA: TGTGCCACCTCTCCGGGACAAACTGGAGTCACAGATACGCAGTATTTT. It specifies CATSPGQTGVTDTQYF.